This T cell receptor (beta chain) was recorded in a study of T-cell reconstitution after alpha-beta-depleted transplantation in children (dated by TCRdb to about 2016). In the study overall: T-cell immune reconstitution after TCRalphabeta/CD19-depleted allogeneic hematopoietic cell transplantation in children was quantitatively tracked in the study by means of TCR repertoire profiling.

The sample's treatment or condition, from its label and the paper: allogeneic hematopoietic cell transplantation with graft depleted of TCRalphabeta T cells and CD19 B cells. Transplant recipients were children who received TCRalphabeta/CD19-depleted allogeneic hematopoietic cell grafts. Counted from cysteine to phenylalanine, this CDR3 has 14 amino acids. Only CDR3 DNA is held: 42 bases, read in frame from base 1. V and J are trimmed by 3 bases and 4 bases, and the gene matches miss 7 bases of the junction. From the germline V gene (reference sequence), CDR1 is DFQATT and CDR2 is SNEGSKA. Comment on this clonotype: The antigen it binds to is not known. No much larger clone exists at a distance of one base, and base qualities are not known.

Points the paper makes about the study in general: Hyperexpanded clone frequencies declined over subsequent months; after one year, T-cell counts and TCRbeta diversity were mostly attributed to newly produced T cells. About two months after transplant, the apparently early recovery of alphabetaT-cell counts reportedly depended on just several hundred clones that had expanded rapidly and came from non-depleted graft cells. The high TCRbeta diversity at day 60 in some patients was ascribed to recipient T cells and intrathymic progenitors that had survived conditioning.

Library method: PCR. Sequenced on an Illumina HiSeq 2500. TCR libraries were prepared with molecular barcoding, using unique molecular identifiers to normalize TCRbeta repertoire quantification. TCRdb reanalyzed the raw reads on its own, using fastp at Q25 for trimming and MiXCR for clone calling, and kept in-frame beta chains. Each CDR3 protein appears once, grouped with its most common genes and DNA. Across this sample there are just under 150,000 distinct CDR3 sequences, with around 8.8% seen only once. The top ten hold around 18% of the sample. The rearrangement combines TRBV20-1 with TRBJ1-2; 8 bases in between match TRBD1. The source is a female patient aged 2-10 years who had a stem cell transplant for congenital amegakaryocytic thrombocytopenia, so the T cells may come from the graft donor. The source was PBMCs, mostly from graft donor cells, collected 180 days after TCRalphabeta/CD19-depleted stem cell transplant. Here the CDR3 is given as CSASPDRALYGYTF. Here is the DNA: TGCAGTGCTAGCCCGGACAGGGCCCTCTATGGCTACACCTTC.